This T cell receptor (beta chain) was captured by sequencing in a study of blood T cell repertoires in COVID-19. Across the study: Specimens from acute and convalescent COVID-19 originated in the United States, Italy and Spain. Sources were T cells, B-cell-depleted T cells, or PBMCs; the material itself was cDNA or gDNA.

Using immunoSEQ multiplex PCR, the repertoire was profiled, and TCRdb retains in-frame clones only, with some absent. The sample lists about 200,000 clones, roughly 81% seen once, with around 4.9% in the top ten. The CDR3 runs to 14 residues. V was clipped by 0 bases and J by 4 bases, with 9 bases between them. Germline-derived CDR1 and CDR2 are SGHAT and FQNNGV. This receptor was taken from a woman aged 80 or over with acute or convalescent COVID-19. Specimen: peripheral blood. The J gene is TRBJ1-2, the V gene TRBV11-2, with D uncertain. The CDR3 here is CASSLEHGVYGYTF. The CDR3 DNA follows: TGTGCCAGCAGCTTAGAGCACGGGGTCTATGGCTACACCTTC.